Shown below are 3 T cell receptor beta chains from a single sample sequenced in a study of T cells in women clearing cervical HPV infection. This table comes from immunoSEQ multiplex PCR, and its TCRdb copy is limited to in-frame clones, with some not included. The specimen's table records about 30,000 clones. The sample taken for sequencing was blood buffy coat. These receptors came from a woman aged 18-70 years with a cervical HPV16 infection that either progressed to CIN3+ or cleared (not recorded which).

CDR3 in amino acids: CASFGGRVLRAFF. The part of the CDR3 DNA that was read is TGTGCCAGCTTCGGGGGGCGCGTTCTCCGT. The genes are TRBV18 and TRBJ1-1; D possibly corresponds to TRBD1 (6 bases). The read ends 3 residues early relative to the CDR3; the germline J gene fills the gap. Germline V gene lookup returns CDR1 KGHSH and CDR2 LQKENI. This CDR3 has 13 amino acids. The variable domain in full, completed from reference TRBV18 and TRBJ1-1, reads NAGVMQNPRHLVRRRGQEARLRCSPMKGHSHVYWYRQLPEEGLKFMVYLQKENIIDESGMPKERFSAEFPKEGPSILRIQQVVRGDSAAYFCASFGGRVLRAFFGQGTRLTVV.

As concerns this clone: The read stops 3 residues short of the end of the CDR3; the missing end is completed from the germline J gene. The chain uses TRBV7-2 and TRBJ2-5, with 7 positions matching TRBD1. The germline CDR1 and CDR2 sequences are SGHTA and FQGNSA. This CDR3 spans 13 amino acids. The ends lost 3 bases at V and 4 bases at J; junction bases unmatched: 2. CDR3 protein: CASSFGQVETQYF. The CDR3 DNA, read in part, is TGTGCCAGCAGCTTTGGACAGGTAGAGACC.

In the case of this clone: The sequenced fragment ends 3 residues before the CDR3 boundary, so the rest is inferred from the germline J gene. The chain links TRBV5-1 to TRBJ2-2; maybe TRBD2 (5 bases). This CDR3 contains 12 residues. Trimming shortened V by 2 bases and J by 7 bases, and 6 bases separated the two germline ends. CDR1 and CDR2 (germline): SGHRS, YFSETQ. CDR3 protein: CASSFEGGELFF. CDR3 DNA, as far as it was read: TGCGCCAGCAGCTTCGAGGGCGGGGAG.